A few counts support the clone carrying this T cell receptor (beta chain). This sample stems from a study of T-cell reconstitution after alpha-beta-depleted transplantation in children. Construction of the TCRbeta library involved unique molecular identifiers. TCRdb used MiXCR to reprocess the PCR reads, holding one entry per CDR3 protein. In the table there are around 410,000 distinct CDR3 sequences, roughly a tenth of which are singletons. The TCR was taken from a human donor who donated a stem cell graft to a child with acute myeloid leukemia. The sequencing used PBMCs from the stem cell graft donor, collected from the stem cell graft.

Here the CDR3 reads CASSLYPNWGKGHF. The CDR3 DNA follows: TGCGCCAGCAGCCTATATCCGAATTGGGGTAAGGGGCATTTT. This sequence joins TRBV4-3 and TRBJ1-5; no firm D call. Germline values: CDR1 LGHNA, CDR2 YSLEER. The CDR3 runs to 14 residues. Trimming pared 4 bases from V and 15 bases from J, leaving 22 bases between.